Sequencing of this T cell receptor (beta chain) was carried out in a study of metastatic and nonmetastatic thyroid tumors. Across the whole study: Across blood and tumor or nodule tissue, repertoires from malignant and benign thyroid patients were compared with one another.

Whole-study results and caveats: Benign nodules reportedly had significantly lower TCR beta diversity than malignant thyroid tumors in blood and tumor.

TCRdb reassembled clones from the PCR reads with MiXCR. The sample carries about 26,000 clones, roughly 25% recorded once. Germline CDR1 reads DFQATT; CDR2 reads SNEGSKA (reference sequence). The V end lost 0 bases, the J end lost 0 bases, and 3 bases lay between the germline ends. The CDR3 has 13 residues. Thyroid surgery took place with no prior treatment in any patient. A remark on this clone: Its specificity is not known.

This TCR came from a female donor with papillary thyroid cancer or a benign thyroid nodule (not recorded which). Some clones in this sample may be carry-over from other donors' samples. Sample: blood. This chain links TRBV20-1 with TRBJ1-3, with D unclear. The chain's CDR3 is CSARDNSGNTIYF. The CDR3, as DNA: TGCAGTGCTAGAGACAACTCTGGAAACACCATATATTTT.